Included here is one TCR beta chain sequence, with context. Germline CDR1 reads GTSNPN; CDR2 reads SVGIG (reference sequence). V shed 3 bases and J 2 bases; nucleotides not matched to a gene: 5. This CDR3 has 14 amino acids. Collection occurred without any documented infections or immune events in donors. This sample was taken from a study of identifying expanded T cells in peripheral blood. Some clones are missing from TCRdb's copy, which holds only in-frame ones; the method was immunoSEQ multiplex PCR. Of tens of thousands of clones listed, around 88% are singletons. This chain uses TRBV30 with TRBJ2-7; 9 bases are a match to TRBD2. The specimen was blood. The TCR comes from a person aged 18-70 years in good health. The CDR3 nucleotides are TGTGCCTGGAGGCCGGGACTAGCCGCCTACGAGCAGTACTTC. Its translation: CAWRPGLAAYEQYF.